This record looks at one T cell receptor beta chain sequence and its context. The antigen is not known. This sample is drawn from a study of vaccination and CD4 T cells after COVID-19. General study points: Only relatively few convalescent patients were studied, and early post-infection timepoints were not analyzed.

Once obtained from cultured CD4+ T cells, the DNA was sequenced using the Oncomine TCR Beta short-read assay. TCRdb processed the PCR reads anew with MiXCR; each CDR3 protein has one entry. The sample includes around 19,000 distinct CDR3 sequences, approximately 42% of them seen just once. Trimming cost V 4 bases and J 10 bases; bases outside gene matches: 6. The CDR3 is 15 amino acids. Looked up from germline, CDR1 is MDHEN and CDR2 is SYDVKM. This sample's treatment: approximately 10-day PBMC culture with coronavirus spike peptide pools or control peptides (ViraFEST assay). The chain has TRBV28 and TRBJ2-3; 15 bases map to TRBD2. The source was CD4+ T cells from blood, cultured in vitro, collected before SARS-CoV-2 vaccination. The sequence was obtained from a human donor who had recovered from COVID-19. As DNA, the CDR3 is TGTGCCAGCAGTTCCGGGACTAGCGGGAGGCCCGCGCAGTATTTT. Protein: CASSSGTSGRPAQYF.